These 6 T cell receptor beta chains originate from one sample sequenced in a study of Ad26.COV2.S vaccination and SARS-CoV-2 variants. Described treatment: around 19 received Ad26.COV2.S at low or high dose, single or two shots; roughly five received placebo; per-sample allocation not given. Day 63 after the first vaccine or placebo injection was the time point for sampling. Clones were read by immunoSEQ multiplex PCR, and TCRdb kept only the in-frame ones, dropping some. The table includes around 340,000 clones, about 85% detected once. Sequencing used peripheral blood, obtained in a trial of Ad26.COV2.S vaccine versus placebo. Receptors were obtained from a person between 18 and 65 years old who received the Ad26.COV2.S COVID-19 vaccine or a placebo.

This chain uses TRBV5-1 with TRBJ2-2, with TRBD1 matching over 8 bases. Germline CDR1 is SGHRS and CDR2 is YFSETQ. There are 16 residues in the CDR3. With V trimmed by 7 bases and J by 4 bases, 12 bases remained unmatched. The CDR3 protein is CASSTKDRDRTGELFF. The CDR3 DNA sequence: TGCGCCAGCTCCACGAAGGACAGGGATCGCACCGGGGAGCTGTTTTTT.

The chain links TRBV5-1 to TRBJ1-6, with TRBD1 matching 9 bases. V lost 4 bases, J lost 5 bases, and 4 bases stayed unmatched. The germline gives CDR1 SGHRS, CDR2 YFSETQ. The CDR3 totals 15 residues. The DNA of the CDR3 is TGCGCCAGCAGCGCGGACAGGGGCGATAATTCACCCCTCCACTTT. Translating gives CASSADRGDNSPLHF. Full variable domain (missing parts from reference TRBV5-1 and TRBJ1-6): KAGVTQTPRYLIKTRGQQVTLSCSPISGHRSVSWYQQTPGQGLQFLFEYFSETQRNKGNFPGRFSGRQFSNSRSEMNVSTLELGDSALYLCASSADRGDNSPLHFGNGTRLTVT.

This rearrangement joins TRBV5-4 to TRBJ2-2; D gene ambiguous. Germline values: CDR1 SGHNT, CDR2 YYREEE (reference sequence). The CDR3 has 15 residues. V lost 5 bases and J lost 0, with 11 bases in between. The CDR3 nucleotides read TGTGCCAGCAGACCGTTTCACACGAACACCGGGGAGCTGTTTTTT. The encoded protein is CASRPFHTNTGELFF. Combining the CDR3 with reference TRBV5-4 and TRBJ2-2 gives the whole variable domain ETGVTQSPTHLIKTRGQQVTLRCSSQSGHNTVSWYQQALGQGPQFIFQYYREEENGRGNFPPRFSGLQFPNYSSELNVNALELDDSALYLCASRPFHTNTGELFFGEGSRLTVL.

This clone was observed a single time. This chain joins TRBV27 and TRBJ1-5, with D unclear. V lost 1 base, J lost 4 bases, and 2 bases lay in between. Germline CDR1 reads MNHEY; CDR2 reads SMNVEV (reference sequence). The CDR3 loop spans 12 amino acids. The CDR3 reads CASSLLNQPQHF. In nucleotides, the CDR3 is TGTGCCAGCAGTTTATTAAATCAGCCCCAGCATTTT.

The V and J genes are TRBV25-1 and TRBJ1-5, with D possibly being TRBD1 (6 bases). V was shortened by 3 bases and J by 4 bases, with 13 bases between the two germline ends. The CDR3 totals 15 residues. Germline V lookup: CDR1 MGHDK, CDR2 SYGVNS. Written as DNA, the CDR3 is TGTGCCAGCAGTGACCGGGGACATTCAAATCAGCCCCAGCATTTT. This translates into CASSDRGHSNQPQHF.

The chain joins TRBV5-4 to TRBJ2-5, with D maybe TRBD2 (5 bases). The germline V gene has CDR1 SGHNT and CDR2 YYREEE (reference sequence). V was trimmed by 0 bases and J by 0 bases, leaving 9 bases between them. This CDR3 contains 15 residues. CDR3 sequence: CASSLGSGYQETQYF. DNA for the CDR3: TGTGCCAGCAGCTTGGGGAGCGGATACCAAGAGACCCAGTACTTC. Supplemented by reference TRBV5-4 and TRBJ2-5, the full variable domain reads ETGVTQSPTHLIKTRGQQVTLRCSSQSGHNTVSWYQQALGQGPQFIFQYYREEENGRGNFPPRFSGLQFPNYSSELNVNALELDDSALYLCASSLGSGYQETQYFGPGTRLLVL.